This TCR beta chain was sequenced during a study of cytomegalovirus exposure and HLA in healthy donors. Study-level information: Some 85 million unique TCRs, all from HLA-typed donors, were included in an early release of the data. Findings and caveats of the study: V- and J-gene trimming in TCR beta was tied to a missense DCLRE1C variant by an analysis performed later.

Germline V CDR1 and CDR2: MNHNS, SASEGT. The CDR3 is 14 amino acids. With V trimmed by 8 bases and J by 1 base, 7 bases remained unmatched. A multiplex PCR was run with 60 Vbeta primers and 13 Jbeta primers. The method was immunoSEQ multiplex PCR; TCRdb's version includes in-frame clones alone and lacks a portion of them. The sample holds about 100,000 clones; around 74% are singletons and the top ten take over 6%. Remarks on this clone: Its antigen is unidentified.

This TCR was recovered from a middle-aged man in good health and CMV-seropositive. Material: PBMCs. The rearrangement uses TRBV6-1 and TRBJ2-7; TRBD1 matches at 8 bases. The CDR3 is CASFGDRSSYEQYF. CDR3 sequence (DNA): TGTGCCAGCTTCGGGGACAGGAGTTCCTACGAGCAGTACTTC.